The 5 T cell receptor beta chains given below trace back to one sample, sequenced in a study of cytomegalovirus exposure and HLA in healthy donors. PCR employed 60 Vbeta and 13 Jbeta primers. Profiled with immunoSEQ multiplex PCR; TCRdb holds only in-frame clones, not every one. This sample's table reports tens of thousands of clones. The source material was PBMCs. These receptors came from a woman aged 55-69 years in good health and CMV-seronegative.

Here the CDR3 DNA reads TGTGCCAGCAACGCAATCGGACAGGGGGCGACCGGGGAGCTGTTTTTT. The encoded protein is CASNAIGQGATGELFF. The J gene is TRBJ2-2, the V gene TRBV4-2; the match to TRBD1 covers 11 bases. With 7 bases clipped from V and 5 bases from J, the junction kept 9 bases outside the gene matches. The CDR3 loop spans 16 amino acids. Germline V gives CDR1 LGHNA, CDR2 YNFKEQ.

This sequence joins TRBV29-1 and TRBJ1-1; no firm D call. The CDR3 contains 11 residues. The germline V gene has CDR1 SQVTM and CDR2 ANQGSEA. The V and J ends lost 4 bases and 6 bases respectively, with 9 bases between them. CDR3 region: CSVARRAEAFF. In DNA form, the CDR3 reads TGCAGCGTTGCACGCCGGGCTGAAGCTTTCTTT. Variable domain in full (rest from reference TRBV29-1 and TRBJ1-1): SAVISQKPSRDICQRGTSLTIQCQVDSQVTMMFWYRQQPGQSLTLIATANQGSEATYESGFVIDKFPISRPNLTFSTLTVSNMSPEDSSIYLCSVARRAEAFFGQGTRLTVV.

The rearrangement links TRBV5-1 to TRBJ2-1; D may be TRBD2 (6 bases). CDR1 SGHRS and CDR2 YFSETQ come from the germline V gene. V was clipped by 4 bases and J by 7 bases, with 21 bases between them. This CDR3 spans 16 amino acids. The CDR3 nucleotides read TGCGCCAGCAGCGCCAGTTTTTTCGGGGGAGGAAATGAGCAGTTCTTC. Translated, it gives CASSASFFGGGNEQFF.

The chain links TRBV9 to TRBJ2-7, with 9 bases aligning to TRBD2. V shed 0 bases and J 3 bases; nucleotides not matched to a gene: 13. The CDR3 spans 18 residues. Germline values: CDR1 SGDLS, CDR2 YYNGEE. CDR3 loop: CASSVGNGRLAGNYEQYF. DNA of the CDR3: TGTGCCAGCAGCGTAGGGAACGGGCGGCTAGCGGGGAACTACGAGCAGTACTTC.

This chain links TRBV28 with TRBJ2-7; 11 bases map to TRBD2. Germline trimming cut 6 bases from V and 7 bases from J; bases unmatched to any gene: 2. CDR3 length: 12 residues. CDR1 and CDR2 from the germline V gene are MDHEN and SYDVKM. CDR3: CASSTSGREQYF. CDR3 DNA: TGTGCCAGCAGCACTAGCGGGAGAGAGCAGTACTTC. Based on the CDR3 plus reference TRBV28 and TRBJ2-7, the full variable domain is DVKVTQSSRYLVKRTGEKVFLECVQDMDHENMFWYRQDPGLGLRLIYFSYDVKMKEKGDIPEGYSVSREKKERFSLILESASTNQTSMYLCASSTSGREQYFGPGTRLTVT.